One and the same sample provided the 2 T cell receptor beta chains below, sequenced in a study of T cell responses to AZD1222 COVID-19 vaccine (dated by TCRdb to the early 2020s). Receptors were amplified or captured by the immunoSEQ multiplex PCR assay. Held by TCRdb, this immuneACCESS table contains in-frame sequences only and omits some clones. Under half of the omission traces to an unresolved V gene where checked; the cause of the rest is unknown. The sample includes about 130,000 clones, with approximately 85% observed a single time. The leading ten clones occupy 1.6% of the sample. The time point label of this sample denotes: baseline before first vaccination. This sample comprised peripheral blood, obtained on day 0 of AZD1222 vaccination. The receptors come from an adult in good health.

This chain uses TRBV6-2 or TRBV6-3 with TRBJ1-1; D is uncertain. Trimming pared 0 bases from V and 1 base from J, leaving 6 bases between. This CDR3 has 14 residues. In germline, CDR1 is MNHEY, CDR2 SVGEGT. CDR3: CASSYSLWNTEAFF. As DNA, the CDR3 is TGTGCCAGCAGTTACTCGCTGTGGAACACTGAAGCTTTCTTT.

This clone was observed a handful of times. CDR3 residues: CATSDLQWGSTGELFF. DNA of the CDR3: TGTGCCACCAGTGATTTGCAGTGGGGCTCTACCGGGGAGCTGTTTTTT. The V call is TRBV24-1, the J call TRBJ2-2, with TRBD1 as a possible D gene (5 bases). Trimming stripped 0 bases from V and 5 bases from J, with 12 bases between. Germline V gene data show CDR1 as KGHDR and CDR2 as SFDVKD. The CDR3 has 16 residues.